This TCR beta chain was documented in a study of monozygotic twins with inflammatory bowel disease. With respect to this clonotype: As yet, its antigen is unknown.

TCRdb processed the 5' RACE reads again and assigns one entry to each CDR3 protein, with no DNA. The sample table includes a few hundred thousand distinct CDR3 sequences. Study observations and caveats: Healthy twins shared more clonotypes with others than IBD patients, most markedly active ones.

Germline V gene lookup returns CDR1 SGHRS and CDR2 YFSETQ. The CDR3 has 16 amino acids. Researchers collected over 2 ml of blood per donor. The clonotype originates from a human donor with ulcerative colitis or Crohn's disease, or a healthy co-twin of an affected twin (not recorded which). The sequenced sample consisted of blood. The J gene is TRBJ2-5, the V gene TRBV5-1; TCRdb's D call of TRBD2 is untestable without DNA. The CDR3 loop reads CASVRLAGAVQETQYF.